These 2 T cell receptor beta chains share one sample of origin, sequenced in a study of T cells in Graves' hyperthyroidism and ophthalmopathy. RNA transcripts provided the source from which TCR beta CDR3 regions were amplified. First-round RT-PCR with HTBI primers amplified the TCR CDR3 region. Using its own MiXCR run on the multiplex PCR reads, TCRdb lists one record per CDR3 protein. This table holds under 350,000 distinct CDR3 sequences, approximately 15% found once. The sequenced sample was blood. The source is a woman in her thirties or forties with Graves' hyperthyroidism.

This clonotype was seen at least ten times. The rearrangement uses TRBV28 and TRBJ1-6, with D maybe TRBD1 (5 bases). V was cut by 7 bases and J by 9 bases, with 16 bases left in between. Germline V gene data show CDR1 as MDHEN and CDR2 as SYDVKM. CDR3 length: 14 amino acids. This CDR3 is CASTKPGLPSPLHF. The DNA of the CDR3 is TGTGCCAGCACCAAACCGGGGCTACCTTCACCCCTCCACTTT.

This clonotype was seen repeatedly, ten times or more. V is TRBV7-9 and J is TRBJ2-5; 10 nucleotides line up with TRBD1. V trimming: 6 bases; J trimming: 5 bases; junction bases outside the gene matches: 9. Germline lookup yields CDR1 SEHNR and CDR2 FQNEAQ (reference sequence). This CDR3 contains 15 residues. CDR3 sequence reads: CASSKTGGSGETQYF. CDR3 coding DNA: TGTGCCAGCAGTAAGACAGGGGGCTCAGGCGAGACCCAGTACTTC.